The 14 T cell receptor beta chains presented below share a single source sample, sequenced in a study of T cells in Graves' hyperthyroidism and ophthalmopathy. It was RNA transcripts that yielded the amplified TCR beta CDR3 regions. The HTBI primer set drove a first-round RT-PCR of the TCR CDR3. One entry per CDR3 protein, called by TCRdb with MiXCR from the multiplex PCR reads. The table shows around 520,000 distinct CDR3 sequences, with 14% occurring only once. The specimen sequenced was blood. Receptors were obtained from a woman aged 18-35 years with Graves' hyperthyroidism.

V usage is TRBV28 and J usage is TRBJ2-1; 8 positions agree with TRBD2. The CDR3 length is 15 residues. J gave up 8 bases and V 3 bases, and 9 bases lay outside the gene matches. CDR1 MDHEN and CDR2 SYDVKM come from the germline V gene. CDR3 in DNA: TGTGCCAGCAGTTTCACTAGCGGAGGGGTGTATGAGCAGTTCTTC. It yields the protein CASSFTSGGVYEQFF.

The sample holds many counts of this clonotype. The chain combines TRBV30 with TRBJ1-2; D is uncertain. V was shortened by 0 bases and J by 6 bases, with 11 bases between the two germline ends. CDR1 and CDR2 from the germline V gene are GTSNPN and SVGIG (reference sequence). CDR3 length: 13 residues. CDR3 loop: CAWSVNVLDGYTF. The CDR3 DNA reads TGTGCCTGGAGTGTAAACGTATTGGATGGCTACACCTTC. The full variable domain, its missing parts supplied by reference TRBV30 and TRBJ1-2, is SQTIHQWPATLVQPVGSPLSLECTVEGTSNPNLYWYRQAAGRGLQLLFYSVGIGQISSEVPQNLSASRPQDRQFILSSKKLLLSDSGFYLCAWSVNVLDGYTFGSGTRLTVV.

On this clonotype itself: A much larger clone lies one base from this, so it may be a read error. The rearrangement joins TRBV2 to TRBJ2-7, with D perhaps matching TRBD1 or TRBD2 (5 bases each). The germline V and J ends were trimmed by 10 bases and 5 bases, with 18 bases remaining between them. The CDR3 consists of 13 residues. Germline loops: CDR1 SNHLY, CDR2 FYNNEI. The CDR3 is CATRDGRSHEQYF. The CDR3 DNA reads TGTGCCACCCGGGACGGCCGAAGCCACGAGCAGTACTTC.

This clonotype occurred many times. This chain uses TRBV25-1 with TRBJ2-2, with D perhaps matching TRBD1 or TRBD2 (5 bases each). The germline V and J ends were trimmed by 7 bases and 7 bases, with 19 bases remaining between them. The CDR3 covers 15 residues. Germline assignment: CDR1 MGHDK and CDR2 SYGVNS. This CDR3 is CASTEGSYWGGELFF. The CDR3 region has the DNA TGTGCCAGCACCGAGGGGTCCTACTGGGGCGGGGAGCTGTTTTTT.

This clonotype was seen a few times. The chain links TRBV30 to TRBJ1-4; D gene unclear. CDR1 is GTSNPN, CDR2 SVGIG, per germline (reference sequence). Trimming removed 3 bases at V and 0 bases at J, with 2 bases between. This CDR3 spans 12 amino acids. CDR3 nucleotides: TGTGCCTGGAGAGCAACTAATGAAAAACTGTTTTTT. This sequence encodes CAWRATNEKLFF.

This clonotype was counted ten times or more. The genes are TRBV15 and TRBJ2-6; no clear D gene. V lost 5 bases, J lost 4 bases, and 12 bases lay in between. This CDR3 is built from 15 residues. Per germline, CDR1 LNHNV and CDR2 YYDKDF (reference sequence). DNA of the CDR3: TGTGCCACCAGCGGCCGTGGCTCCGGGGCCAACGTCCTGACTTTC. As protein: CATSGRGSGANVLTF.

The V and J genes are TRBV10-3 and TRBJ1-3; possible D gene TRBD1, 5 bases. The CDR3 consists of 16 residues. The V end was cut by 0 bases, the J end by 1 base, with 10 bases between. Germline values: CDR1 ENHRY, CDR2 SYGVKD. The CDR3 DNA sequence: TGTGCCATCAGTGAGTCGATAACAGGTTCTGGAAACACCATATATTTT. It is translated as CAISESITGSGNTIYF.

In this sample, this clonotype turned up many times. The V and J genes are TRBV5-1 and TRBJ2-7, with D unresolved. The V gene's germline CDR1 is SGHRS and CDR2 YFSETQ. V lost 0 bases and J lost 0, with 10 bases in between. The CDR3 is made up of 15 amino acids. CDR3 bases: TGCGCCAGCAGCTTGGATCCCGCCAGCTCCTACGAGCAGTACGTC. Protein: CASSLDPASSYEQYV.

This chain links TRBV6-1 with TRBJ2-7; no reliable D call. The CDR3 is 14 residues long. Trimming left V 4 bases short and J 5 bases short, with 15 bases between. The germline V gene encodes CDR1 MNHNS and CDR2 SASEGT. The CDR3 spells CASSAFESADEQYV. The CDR3 coding sequence is TGTGCCAGCAGTGCATTTGAATCAGCTGACGAGCAGTACGTC.

Remarks on this clonotype: This may stem from a read error, because a much larger clone lies one nucleotide away. The CDR3 nucleotides read TGTGCCAGCAGCGTGACAGGGGCAAGCAATGAGCAGTACTTC. Its translation: CASSVTGASNEQYF. The chain is built from TRBV9 and TRBJ2-7; TRBD1 agrees at 8 bases. CDR3 length: 14 residues. Germline values: CDR1 SGDLS, CDR2 YYNGEE. J lost 7 bases, V lost 2 bases, and 8 bases had no gene match.

This clonotype was observed at least ten times. The chain links TRBV6-1 to TRBJ2-5, with D perhaps TRBD2 (5 bases). Deletions cut 5 bases from V and 4 bases from J, with 11 bases between. Per the germline V gene, CDR1 is MNHNS and CDR2 is SASEGT. This CDR3 comprises 13 residues. CDR3 sequence reads: CASSSRAGETQYF. The CDR3 DNA sequence: TGTGCCAGCAGTTCCCGGGCGGGAGAGACCCAGTACTTC.

This clonotype was counted many times. V is TRBV7-8 and J is TRBJ1-4, with unresolved D. Trimming shortened V by 2 bases and J by 6 bases, and 10 bases separated the two germline ends. This CDR3 has 14 amino acids. CDR1 is SGHVS and CDR2 is FQNEAQ in the germline V gene. The CDR3 sequence: CASSLSGPDEKLFF. CDR3 coding DNA: TGTGCCAGCAGCTTATCCGGCCCCGATGAAAAACTGTTTTTT.

This clonotype showed up many times. The chain joins TRBV12-3 or TRBV12-4 to TRBJ2-1; 12 bases match TRBD2. The length of the CDR3 is 15 residues. V lost 5 bases, J lost 10 bases, and 9 bases stayed unmatched. CDR3 loop: CASSLGLAGPTEQFF. The CDR3 nucleotides are TGTGCCAGCAGTCTCGGACTAGCGGGGCCAACCGAGCAGTTCTTC.

At least ten counts were recorded for this clonotype. The chain combines TRBV20-1 with TRBJ2-7, with D possibly being TRBD1 or TRBD2 (5 bases each). The germline gives CDR1 DFQATT, CDR2 SNEGSKA (reference sequence). CDR3 length equals 14 residues. The V and J ends lost 4 bases and 1 base respectively, with 14 bases between them. The CDR3 here is CSATGDGGSYEQYF. CDR3 DNA: TGCAGTGCTACCGGGGACGGAGGATCCTACGAGCAGTACTTC.